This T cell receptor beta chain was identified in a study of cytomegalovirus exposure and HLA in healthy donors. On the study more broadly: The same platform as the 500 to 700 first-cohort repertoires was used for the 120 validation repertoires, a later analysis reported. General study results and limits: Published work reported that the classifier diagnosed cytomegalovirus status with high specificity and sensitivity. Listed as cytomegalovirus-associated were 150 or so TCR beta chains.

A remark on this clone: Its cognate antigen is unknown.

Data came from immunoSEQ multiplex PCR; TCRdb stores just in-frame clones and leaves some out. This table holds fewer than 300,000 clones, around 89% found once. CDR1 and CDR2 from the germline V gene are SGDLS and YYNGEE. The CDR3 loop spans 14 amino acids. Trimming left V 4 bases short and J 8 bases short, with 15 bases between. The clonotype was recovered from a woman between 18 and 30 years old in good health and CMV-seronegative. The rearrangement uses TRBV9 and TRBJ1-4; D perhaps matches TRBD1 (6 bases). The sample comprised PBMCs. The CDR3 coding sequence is TGTGCCAGCAGCCCCAAAACAGGGCGCGAAAAACTGTTTTTT. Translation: CASSPKTGREKLFF.